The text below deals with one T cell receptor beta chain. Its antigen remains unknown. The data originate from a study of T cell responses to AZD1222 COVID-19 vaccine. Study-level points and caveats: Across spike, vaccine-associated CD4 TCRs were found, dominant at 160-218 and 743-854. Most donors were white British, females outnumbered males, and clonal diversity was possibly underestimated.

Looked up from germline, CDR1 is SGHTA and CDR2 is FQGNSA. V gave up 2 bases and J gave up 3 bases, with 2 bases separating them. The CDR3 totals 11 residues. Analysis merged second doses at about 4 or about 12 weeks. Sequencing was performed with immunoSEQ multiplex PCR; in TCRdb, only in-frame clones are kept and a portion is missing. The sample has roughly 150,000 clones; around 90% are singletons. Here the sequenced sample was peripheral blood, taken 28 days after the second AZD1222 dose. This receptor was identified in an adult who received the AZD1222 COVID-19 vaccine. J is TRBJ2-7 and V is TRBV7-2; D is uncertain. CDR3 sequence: CASSLRYEQYF. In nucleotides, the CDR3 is TGTGCCAGCAGCTTACGCTACGAGCAGTACTTC. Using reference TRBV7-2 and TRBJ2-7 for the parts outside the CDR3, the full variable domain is GAGVSQSPSNKVTEKGKDVELRCDPISGHTALYWYRQSLGQGLEFLIYFQGNSAPDKSGLPSDRFSAERTGGSVSTLTIQRTQQEDSAVYLCASSLRYEQYFGPGTRLTVT.